The 23 T cell receptor beta chains given below trace back to one sample, sequenced in a study of TIL therapy for anti-PD-1-resistant metastatic lung cancer. Time point indicated: pre-treatment sample, taken before nivolumab and TIL therapy. The immunoSEQ assay was v3. Measured with immunoSEQ multiplex PCR; TCRdb has only the in-frame clones, and not every one. Here the sample spans 50,000 to 60,000 clones, around four fifths being singletons. The starting material was blood, obtained at baseline. The receptors derive from a person aged 25 to 79 with non-small cell lung cancer.

The chain couples TRBV29-1 to TRBJ2-1; a weak D match, TRBD2 (5 bases). Germline V lookup: CDR1 SQVTM, CDR2 ANQGSEA. Between the trimmed V and J ends, which lost 6 bases and 7 bases, there was a span of 16 bases. The CDR3 contains 13 residues. CDR3 nucleotides: TGCAGCGTCTTAGATTTAGGGAGAAATGAGCAGTTCTTC. Translating gives CSVLDLGRNEQFF.

The rearrangement uses TRBV27 and TRBJ1-2; TRBD1 matches 7 bases. Germline CDR1 MNHEY, CDR2 SMNVEV (reference sequence). V shed 5 bases and J 6 bases; nucleotides not matched to a gene: 9. This CDR3 has 14 amino acids. The CDR3, as DNA: TGTGCCAGCAGTCCATCAAGACAGGGTCATGGCTACACCTTC. Protein product: CASSPSRQGHGYTF.

The chain recombines TRBV10-3 with TRBJ2-5, with D possibly being TRBD1 (6 bases). The V gene's germline CDR1 is ENHRY and CDR2 SYGVKD. This CDR3 region has 15 residues. The V gene lost 3 bases and the J gene lost 5 bases, with 16 bases spanning the gap. In nucleotides, the CDR3 is TGTGCCATCAGTGATGAGGGGGACCACCGGGAGACCCAGTACTTC. Its translation is CAISDEGDHRETQYF.

V usage is TRBV29-1 and J usage is TRBJ2-7; 8 nucleotides line up with TRBD1. CDR1 is SQVTM, CDR2 ANQGSEA, per germline. The CDR3 has 13 residues. After removal of 6 bases from V and 4 bases from J, the junction contained 8 bases not matched to a gene. The DNA of the CDR3 is TGCAGCGTCGGACAGGGATTGGTATACGAGCAGTACTTC. Translated: CSVGQGLVYEQYF.

The chain links TRBV11-3 to TRBJ2-1, with TRBD2 identical over 10 bases. Unmatched junction bases numbered 4, after V lost 1 base and J lost 4 bases. In germline, CDR1 is SGHNT, CDR2 YENEEA. CDR3 length equals 16 residues. Here the CDR3 reads CASSLALSGGYNEQFF. The CDR3 bases are TGTGCCAGCAGCTTAGCCCTTAGCGGGGGGTACAATGAGCAGTTCTTC.

The rearrangement joins TRBV19 to TRBJ1-2; D remains ambiguous. V gave up 6 bases and J gave up 5 bases, with 10 bases separating them. The germline CDR1 and CDR2 sequences are LNHDA and SQIVND (reference sequence). CDR3 length: 12 residues. CDR3 in DNA: TGTGCCAGTAGAGCAGACGGTTATGGCTACACCTTC. Translated: CASRADGYGYTF.

V and J are TRBV10-2 and TRBJ2-1; D gene uncertain. V was pared by 8 bases and J by 0 bases, with 14 bases between. From germline, CDR1 is WSHSY and CDR2 SAAADI. The CDR3 runs 15 residues. CDR3 coding DNA: TGCGCCAGCCTGGACGGCCAGCGCTCCTACAATGAGCAGTTCTTC. The encoded protein is CASLDGQRSYNEQFF.

The rearrangement joins TRBV7-9 to TRBJ2-1, with 11 bases lining up with TRBD2. The CDR3 sequence is 16 residues long. Germline CDR1 reads SEHNR; CDR2 reads FQNEAQ (reference sequence). V was pared by 4 bases and J by 5 bases, with 7 bases of the junction left unmatched. In DNA form, the CDR3 reads TGTGCCAGCAGCTCGCTACTAGCGGGAGTAAACAATGAGCAGTTCTTC. Translation gives CASSSLLAGVNNEQFF.

This chain uses TRBV7-3 with TRBJ2-4; the D is unclear. Trimming removed 6 bases at V and 0 bases at J, with 6 bases between. The V gene's germline CDR1 is SGHTA and CDR2 FQGTGA. This CDR3 has 13 amino acids. The CDR3 DNA sequence: TGTGCCAGCAGTGCTGCAGCCAAAAACATTCAGTACTTC. Protein sequence: CASSAAAKNIQYF.

This clone was detected only a few times. The chain uses TRBV7-9 and TRBJ2-2, with 8 bases lining up with TRBD2. There are 14 residues in the CDR3. V dropped 8 bases and J dropped 6; count of bases not matched to a gene: 8. CDR1 is SEHNR and CDR2 is FQNEAQ in the germline V gene (reference sequence). CDR3 DNA: TGTGCCAGCCCGGGACTAGTGTCTTCCGGGGAGCTGTTTTTT. Translating gives CASPGLVSSGELFF.

This sequence joins TRBV5-1 and TRBJ2-3, with 10 bases fitting TRBD2. Germline loops: CDR1 SGHRS, CDR2 YFSETQ. This CDR3 comprises 18 residues. The junction had 7 bases not matched to a gene; V was cut back by 0 bases and J by 0 bases. The CDR3 coding sequence is TGCGCCAGCAGCTTGGTAGCGGGGGGCCGGGGGAGCACAGATACGCAGTATTTT. Protein: CASSLVAGGRGSTDTQYF.

The V call is TRBV24-1, the J call TRBJ2-5; D gene uncertain. The CDR3 covers 15 residues. CDR1 is KGHDR, CDR2 SFDVKD, per germline. The V gene lost 5 bases and the J gene lost 7 bases, with 19 bases spanning the gap. Written as DNA, the CDR3 is TGTGCCACCAGTGTCTCTACAGCATCAAGAGGGACCCAGTACTTC. Its protein is CATSVSTASRGTQYF.

The chain uses TRBV5-6 and TRBJ2-7; D may match TRBD1 or TRBD2 (5 bases each). The CDR3 loop spans 13 amino acids. Germline CDR1 and CDR2: SGHDT and YYEEEE. With 0 bases removed from V and 2 bases from J, the gap between germline ends came to 6 bases. The CDR3 bases are TGTGCCAGCAGCTTGGGGGGACCCTACGAGCAGTACTTC. It yields the protein CASSLGGPYEQYF.

This chain uses TRBV2 with TRBJ2-7; D not resolved. Between the trimmed V and J ends, which lost 6 bases and 2 bases, there was a span of 11 bases. The CDR3 has 13 amino acids. Germline V gene lookup returns CDR1 SNHLY and CDR2 FYNNEI. CDR3 residues: CASRPDGAYEQYF. CDR3 sequence (DNA): TGTGCCAGCAGGCCGGACGGAGCCTACGAGCAGTACTTC.

This clone was detected a few times. The V and J genes are TRBV4-3 and TRBJ2-3; no clear D. The length of the CDR3 is 14 residues. Per germline, CDR1 LGHNA and CDR2 YSLEER. Trimming stripped 0 bases from V and 2 bases from J, with 6 bases between. The CDR3 nucleotides are TGCGCCAGCAGCCAAGAGATATACACAGATACGCAGTATTTT. Protein product: CASSQEIYTDTQYF.

The CDR3 here is CASSYSSLAGGESYEQYF. The CDR3 coding sequence is TGTGCCAGCAGTTACTCTTCACTAGCGGGAGGCGAGTCCTACGAGCAGTACTTC. This chain uses TRBV6-2 or TRBV6-3 with TRBJ2-7; 12 bases are shared with TRBD2. Germline CDR1 and CDR2: MNHEY and SVGEGT. J was trimmed by 1 base and V by 0 bases; bases with no gene match: 7. CDR3 length equals 18 residues.

This rearrangement joins TRBV7-2 to TRBJ2-2, with a possible D match to TRBD1 (5 bases). This CDR3 has 15 amino acids. Germline V gene lookup returns CDR1 SGHTA and CDR2 FQGNSA. Trimming pared 1 base from V and 6 bases from J, leaving 12 bases between. The CDR3 nucleotides are TGTGCCAGCAGCTTAGGACAGCCTGGGTCCGGGGAGCTGTTTTTT. Translation gives CASSLGQPGSGELFF.

The CDR3 reads CASSLGSLGGGYTF. The CDR3 DNA is TGTGCCAGCAGTTTGGGATCGCTTGGGGGCGGCTACACCTTC. The chain links TRBV28 to TRBJ1-2, with a possible D match to TRBD1 (6 bases). The CDR3 is 14 amino acids. Trimming removed 3 bases from V and 8 bases from J, with 16 bases in between. Germline V gives CDR1 MDHEN, CDR2 SYDVKM.

CDR3 sequence: CASSQDNPLSSYNEQFF. As DNA, the CDR3 is TGCGCCAGCAGCCAAGATAACCCCCTGAGCTCCTACAATGAGCAGTTCTTC. V and J are TRBV4-1 and TRBJ2-1; D remains unclear. Germline V gene lookup returns CDR1 MGHRA and CDR2 YSYEKL. Trimming took 0 bases from V and 0 from J, leaving 12 bases between them. The CDR3 covers 17 residues.

The chain couples TRBV7-9 to TRBJ2-5, with a weak D call TRBD1 (5 bases). The CDR3 spans 13 residues. Germline CDR1 and CDR2: SEHNR and FQNEAQ (reference sequence). The germline V and J ends were trimmed by 5 bases and 5 bases, with 12 bases remaining between them. This CDR3 is CASSTQGNETQYF. The CDR3, as DNA: TGTGCCAGCAGCACGCAGGGTAACGAGACCCAGTACTTC.

V gene TRBV6-6 combines with J gene TRBJ2-7; possibly TRBD2 for D (6 bases). This CDR3 has 15 residues. With 6 bases removed from V and 2 bases from J, the gap between germline ends came to 17 bases. Germline lookup yields CDR1 MNHNY and CDR2 SVGAGI (reference sequence). As DNA, the CDR3 is TGTGCCAGCAGCCCGGGACGATCTAGCGCCTACGAGCAGTACTTC. Encoded protein: CASSPGRSSAYEQYF.

The chain links TRBV9 to TRBJ1-1; tentatively, D is TRBD1 (6 bases). CDR3 size: 13 residues. V shed 3 bases and J shed 9 bases, with 15 bases lying between them. In germline, CDR1 is SGDLS, CDR2 YYNGEE. The CDR3 here is CASSASPQGQAFF. The CDR3, as DNA: TGTGCCAGCAGCGCCAGTCCGCAGGGGCAAGCTTTCTTT.

The CDR3 DNA sequence: TGTGCCAGCTCACTCCGACAGGGGAGAAACGAGCAGTACTTC. Translated, it gives CASSLRQGRNEQYF. The J gene is TRBJ2-7, the V gene TRBV18, with 8 bases matching TRBD1. This CDR3 has 14 amino acids. CDR1 is KGHSH, CDR2 LQKENI, per germline. V was pared by 4 bases and J by 5 bases, with 7 bases of the junction left unmatched.